This entry lists 13 T cell receptor beta chains sequenced from one sample in a study of molecular identifiers for immune sequencing clone quantification. Using its own MiXCR run on the PCR reads, TCRdb lists one record per CDR3 protein. The sample includes some 590,000 distinct CDR3 sequences, over 25% of them seen just once. The source material was naive CD8+ T cells from blood, with Jurkat cell RNA spiked in. Subset here: FACS-sorted CD8+CD4-CCR7+CD45RA+ naive T cells. All receptors derive from a human donor in good health. Some libraries in this study had Jurkat cell RNA spiked in.

Many counts were recorded for this clonotype. The chain links TRBV6-5 to TRBJ1-1; D gene unclear. CDR3 length: 11 amino acids. With 10 bases removed from V and 4 bases from J, the gap between germline ends came to 10 bases. Germline values: CDR1 MNHEY, CDR2 SVGAGI. The CDR3 sequence is CAILVGTEAFF. CDR3 sequence (DNA): TGTGCCATCCTAGTTGGCACTGAAGCTTTCTTT.

This clonotype was seen a few times. The gene calls are TRBV7-9 and TRBJ2-1, with D tentatively TRBD1 (6 bases). V lost 4 bases and J lost 0, with 16 bases in between. Looked up from germline, CDR1 is SEHNR and CDR2 is FQNEAQ (reference sequence). This CDR3 is built from 17 residues. As DNA, the CDR3 is TGTGCCAGCAGCTCGATAGGACAGACCTACTCCTACAATGAGCAGTTCTTC. Protein: CASSSIGQTYSYNEQFF. Drawing the rest from reference TRBV7-9 and TRBJ2-1, the complete variable domain is DTGVSQNPRHKITKRGQNVTFRCDPISEHNRLYWYRQTLGQGPEFLTYFQNEAQLEKSRLLSDRFSAERPKGSFSTLEIQRTEQGDSAMYLCASSSIGQTYSYNEQFFGPGTRLTVL.

In its sample, this clonotype was seen many times. The rearrangement joins TRBV7-2 to TRBJ2-7, with TRBD1 matching over 7 bases. The CDR3 runs to 16 residues. The V and J ends lost 0 bases and 3 bases, in that order; junction bases with no gene match: 8. Germline CDR1 and CDR2: SGHTA and FQGNSA. CDR3 coding DNA: TGTGCCAGCAGCTTAGCTCTTCCGGGACAGTTCTACGAGCAGTACTTC. Translation gives CASSLALPGQFYEQYF.

Of note for this clonotype: The junction differs from germline at one of its ends, possibly a read error. This rearrangement joins TRBV7-3 to TRBJ2-3, with 12 nucleotides matching TRBD1. CDR1 and CDR2 from the germline V gene are SGHTA and FQGTGA. The CDR3 extends over 14 amino acids. The CDR3 reads CASSSGQGADTKYF. In DNA, the CDR3 is TGTGCCAGCAGCTCGGGACAGGGGGCAGATACGAAGTATTTT.

Comment on this clonotype: A much larger clone differs from this one at a single base, so this may be a read error. This chain joins TRBV7-3 and TRBJ2-3, with D tentatively TRBD2 (6 bases). CDR1 SGHTA and CDR2 FQGTGA come from the germline V gene. The CDR3 is 15 residues long. Trimming left V 2 bases short and J 1 base short, with 10 bases between. The CDR3 protein is CASSLEEGGTDTQYF. In DNA form, the CDR3 reads TGTGCCAGCAGCTTAGAGGAGGGTGGCACAGATACGCAGTATTTT.

This clonotype turned up a few times. The rearrangement joins TRBV3-1 to TRBJ1-3; D is ambiguous. The CDR3 has 14 amino acids. Trimming shortened V by 0 bases and J by 3 bases, and 6 bases separated the two germline ends. The germline V gene has CDR1 LGHDT and CDR2 YNNKEL (reference sequence). CDR3 sequence (DNA): TGTGCCAGCAGCCAAGAAGTAGATGGAAACACCATATATTTT. Amino acid sequence: CASSQEVDGNTIYF.

This clonotype has just one count. The chain is built from TRBV12-3 or TRBV12-4 and TRBJ2-5; D is unclear. With 4 bases removed from V and 7 bases from J, the gap between germline ends came to 13 bases. The CDR3 covers 13 residues. The CDR3 spells CASSSPTKGTQYF. As DNA, the CDR3 is TGTGCCAGCAGTTCCCCCACGAAAGGGACCCAGTACTTC.

This clonotype was observed a few times. The chain recombines TRBV4-2 with TRBJ2-5; D may correspond to TRBD1 or TRBD2 (6 bases each). Looked up from germline, CDR1 is LGHNA and CDR2 is YNFKEQ. The CDR3 runs to 16 residues. The V and J ends lost 0 bases and 5 bases respectively, with 16 bases between them. CDR3 DNA sequence: TGTGCCAGCAGCCAAGATGGGGCCGGGGGCTCGGAGACCCAGTACTTC. Translating it yields CASSQDGAGGSETQYF.

With respect to this clonotype: Just one base apart from a much larger clone, this may be a read error. The chain carries TRBV30 and TRBJ2-4; tentative D call: TRBD2 (6 bases). The CDR3 totals 12 residues. Germline CDR1 is GTSNPN and CDR2 is SVGIG (reference sequence). Written as DNA, the CDR3 is TGTGCCTGGGCTGGGGGGAGAAACATTCGGTACTTC. This sequence encodes CAWAGGRNIRYF.

The chain recombines TRBV7-3 with TRBJ2-7, with no clear D. CDR1 and CDR2 from the germline V gene are SGHTA and FQGTGA. V was pared by 5 bases and J by 1 base, with 9 bases between. The CDR3 length is 13 residues. As DNA, the CDR3 is TGTGCCAGCAGCGAAGGGTATTCCTACGAGCAGTACTTC. This encodes CASSEGYSYEQYF. Variable domain in full (rest from reference TRBV7-3 and TRBJ2-7): GAGVSQTPSNKVTEKGKYVELRCDPISGHTALYWYRQSLGQGPEFLIYFQGTGAADDSGLPNDRFFAVRPEGSVSTLKIQRTERGDSAVYLCASSEGYSYEQYFGPGTRLTVT.

This clonotype has only a few counts. This chain joins TRBV25-1 and TRBJ2-3; 7 bases map to TRBD2. The germline CDR1 and CDR2 sequences are MGHDK and SYGVNS. CDR3 size: 15 residues. V shed 3 bases and J 2 bases; nucleotides not matched to a gene: 5. The CDR3 spells CASSDEGDYTDTQYF. In DNA form, the CDR3 reads TGTGCCAGCAGTGATGAAGGGGACTACACAGATACGCAGTATTTT.

A few counts support this clonotype. The rearrangement uses TRBV5-1 and TRBJ1-1; no reliable D call. The CDR3 runs to 15 residues. CDR1 and CDR2 (germline): SGHRS, YFSETQ. The V end lost 1 base, the J end lost 1 base, and 11 bases lay between the germline ends. The DNA for the CDR3 is TGCGCCAGCAGCTTGAGCAGGTGGTGGAACACTGAAGCTTTCTTT. Protein product: CASSLSRWWNTEAFF.

In its sample, this clonotype was seen many times. This chain connects TRBV7-6 to TRBJ2-2, with D possibly TRBD2 on 5 matching bases. CDR3 length: 14 residues. In germline, CDR1 is SGHVS, CDR2 FNYEAQ. V was trimmed by 6 bases and J by 3 bases, leaving 11 bases between them. CDR3 region: CASSTEEYTGELFF. In DNA form, the CDR3 reads TGTGCCAGCAGTACGGAGGAATACACCGGGGAGCTGTTTTTT.